The 8 T cell receptor beta chains below all came from one sample that was sequenced in a study of post-analysis software for immune sequencing data. Unique molecular identifiers had been added to the TCR beta cDNA libraries. TCRdb itself ran the PCR reads through MiXCR, one entry per CDR3 protein. In the table there are roughly 700,000 distinct CDR3 sequences, about 32% of which are singletons. The study, taken as a whole, reports: Elevated frequency relative to controls characterized 4 or 5 TRBV segments in patients, TRBV5-6, TRBV5-1 and TRBV20-1 among them.

No antigen has been identified for these receptors. The source material was blood. These TCRs come from a girl between 10 and 17 years old with multiple sclerosis.

The V call is TRBV20-1, the J call TRBJ2-3, with 7 positions matching TRBD2. CDR1 and CDR2 from the germline V gene are DFQATT and SNEGSKA (reference sequence). This CDR3 comprises 15 residues. With V trimmed by 7 bases and J by 0 bases, 10 bases remained unmatched. Here the CDR3 reads CSVRSGTHSTDTQYF. The CDR3 nucleotides read TGCAGTGTTAGGAGCGGGACCCATAGCACAGATACGCAGTATTTT.

The V gene is TRBV28, the J gene TRBJ1-4; TRBD1 matches at 8 bases. CDR1 and CDR2 (germline): MDHEN, SYDVKM. The V and J ends lost 7 bases and 4 bases, in that order; junction bases with no gene match: 5. The CDR3 extends over 14 amino acids. The CDR3 DNA reads as TGTGCCAGCATTTCTACAGGGGGTAATGAAAAACTGTTTTTT. It is translated as CASISTGGNEKLFF.

This clonotype has more than one count but fewer than ten. The CDR3: CSAPGSPSSYEQYF. The DNA of the CDR3 is TGCAGTGCCCCAGGGAGTCCCTCATCCTACGAGCAGTACTTC. The chain has TRBV20-1 and TRBJ2-7, with D possibly called TRBD1 or TRBD2 (5 bases each). The V end lost 6 bases, the J end lost 1 base, and 16 bases lay between the germline ends. The CDR3 contains 14 residues. CDR1 is DFQATT, CDR2 SNEGSKA, per germline (reference sequence).

V and J are TRBV29-1 and TRBJ1-2; the match to TRBD1 covers 12 bases. Germline trimming cut 6 bases from V and 3 bases from J; bases unmatched to any gene: 2. The V gene's germline CDR1 is SQVTM and CDR2 ANQGSEA. The CDR3 spans 13 residues. CDR3 sequence (DNA): TGCAGCGTGGGGGACAGGGGGCACTATGGCTACACCTTC. Its protein is CSVGDRGHYGYTF.

The chain links TRBV20-1 to TRBJ2-5; 10 bases are shared with TRBD2. The DNA matches TRBJ2-7 better at its end, which makes the J call doubtful. The CDR3 runs 16 residues. Per germline, CDR1 DFQATT and CDR2 SNEGSKA (reference sequence). The CDR3 loop reads CSASGELAGVGSEQYF. CDR3 sequence (DNA): TGCAGTGCTAGCGGGGAGCTAGCGGGAGTGGGGAGCGAGCAGTACTTC.

A few counts support this clonotype. The junction departs from the called germline gene at one end, perhaps through a read error. The J gene is TRBJ2-5, the V gene TRBV6-5; D is undetermined. Germline V gives CDR1 MNHEY, CDR2 SVGAGI. The CDR3 spans 14 residues. CDR3: CAGSYSSGLGTQYF. The CDR3 DNA reads as TGTGCCGGCAGTTACTCGTCCGGCCTGGGGACCCAGTACTTC.

CDR3 protein: CSVGRRQGSYNEQFF. The DNA for the CDR3 is TGCAGCGTTGGCCGACGACAGGGCTCCTACAATGAGCAGTTCTTC. The V call is TRBV29-1, the J call TRBJ2-1, with TRBD1 identical over 7 bases. V lost 4 bases, J lost 0 bases, and 6 bases stayed unmatched. CDR1 and CDR2 from the germline V gene are SQVTM and ANQGSEA. The CDR3 runs 15 residues.

This clonotype was detected only a few times. CDR3 loop: CSASGGNQPQHF. The CDR3 nucleotides read TGCAGTGCCTCCGGTGGCAATCAGCCCCAGCATTTT. This sequence joins TRBV20-1 and TRBJ1-5; no firm D call. V lost 6 bases to trimming and J lost 2 bases, with 8 bases between them. The length of the CDR3 is 12 residues. Germline CDR1 and CDR2: DFQATT and SNEGSKA (reference sequence).